One sample yielded the 2 T cell receptor beta chains listed below, sequenced in a study of ipilimumab plus nivolumab after autologous stem cell transplantation. Profiled with immunoSEQ multiplex PCR; TCRdb holds only in-frame clones, not every one. The sample yields about 43,000 clones, 70% to 90% seen once. The starting material was PBMCs, obtained in a trial of ipilimumab plus nivolumab as post-transplant consolidation. These receptors were collected from a male donor with multiple myeloma.

This chain uses TRBV5-4 with TRBJ2-3; a possible D gene is TRBD2 (5 bases). The V and J ends lost 0 bases and 0 bases respectively, with 11 bases between them. CDR1 SGHNT and CDR2 YYREEE come from the germline V gene (reference sequence). The CDR3 has 16 amino acids. Here the CDR3 reads CASSLAGITSTDTQYF. DNA of the CDR3: TGTGCCAGCAGCTTGGCGGGGATCACTAGCACAGATACGCAGTATTTT.

This chain uses TRBV6-1 with TRBJ1-5, with 8 positions matching TRBD1. V gave up 2 bases and J gave up 1 base; unmatched junction bases: 7. Germline CDR1 reads MNHNS; CDR2 reads SASEGT. The CDR3 totals 17 residues. The CDR3 loop reads CASSEPPRGLSNQPQHF. CDR3 sequence (DNA): TGTGCCAGCAGTGAACCTCCCAGGGGGCTGAGCAATCAGCCCCAGCATTTT.